A selection of T cell receptor beta chains follows, all from one sample in a study of T cells in Graves' hyperthyroidism and ophthalmopathy. TCRdb passed the multiplex PCR reads through MiXCR, listing each CDR3 protein once. The sample contains approximately 560,000 distinct CDR3 sequences, about 43% of which appear only once. Input material: peripheral blood or thyroid tissue (not recorded which). The receptors here all came from a woman aged 18-29 years with Graves' hyperthyroidism. Each CDR3 is given with its conserved first and last residue. Each record gives: D gene, J gene, V gene, clone size, CDR3 DNA, CDR3 protein. A D gene is named only where the DNA matches it firmly. Clone size is stated in some rows and not others, as once, few, many or a class when expanded.

d_gene: -
j_gene: TRBJ2-7
v_gene: TRBV7-9
abundance: -
CDR3nt: TGTGTCAGCAGCCGGCAGGAAGGGGACGAGCAGTACTTC
CDR3aa: CVSSRQEGDEQYF

d_gene: -
j_gene: TRBJ1-5
v_gene: TRBV5-5
abundance: few
CDR3nt: TGTGCCAGCAGCTTGGGGAGGGATAGCAATCAGCCCCAGCATTTT
CDR3aa: CASSLGRDSNQPQHF

d_gene: -
j_gene: TRBJ2-7
v_gene: TRBV2
abundance: -
CDR3nt: TGTGCCAGCAGTCCGGCTTTGGGTGAGTGGGCGTACGAGCAGTACTTC
CDR3aa: CASSPALGEWAYEQYF

d_gene: -
j_gene: TRBJ1-2
v_gene: TRBV7-8
abundance: many
CDR3nt: TGTGCCAGCAGCTTAGGGCACACCAGTAACTATGGCTACACCTTC
CDR3aa: CASSLGHTSNYGYTF

d_gene: -
j_gene: TRBJ1-5
v_gene: TRBV5-6
abundance: many
CDR3nt: TGTGCCAGCAGCCCAGGCGGGGGGCGCGGTCAGCCCCAGCATTTT
CDR3aa: CASSPGGGRGQPQHF

d_gene: -
j_gene: TRBJ1-2
v_gene: TRBV2
abundance: many
CDR3nt: TGTGCCAGCAGAGATCTGTGGGGAGACGGAAATGGCTACACCTTC
CDR3aa: CASRDLWGDGNGYTF

d_gene: TRBD2
j_gene: TRBJ2-5
v_gene: TRBV7-9
abundance: -
CDR3nt: TGTGCCATCAGCGGGACTAGCGGGAGTCAGACCCAGTACTTC
CDR3aa: CAISGTSGSQTQYF

d_gene: -
j_gene: TRBJ1-5
v_gene: TRBV5-1
abundance: -
CDR3nt: TGCGCCAGCAGCTTTTCGGGGGTTGGGAGCAATCAGCCCCAGCATTTT
CDR3aa: CASSFSGVGSNQPQHF

d_gene: -
j_gene: TRBJ2-2
v_gene: TRBV24-1
abundance: -
CDR3nt: TGTGCCACCTCTGGGACAGGGGAGCTGTTTTTT
CDR3aa: CATSGTGELFF

d_gene: -
j_gene: TRBJ2-7
v_gene: TRBV2
abundance: -
CDR3nt: TGTGCCAGCTCACGAAGGGAGAAGGGGGACTACGAGCAGTACTTC
CDR3aa: CASSRREKGDYEQYF

d_gene: TRBD1
j_gene: TRBJ2-7
v_gene: TRBV7-9
abundance: few
CDR3nt: TGTGCCAGCAGCCCACCCCCGGGACAGGGGACGTCCTACGAGCAGTACTTC
CDR3aa: CASSPPPGQGTSYEQYF

d_gene: TRBD1
j_gene: TRBJ1-6
v_gene: TRBV2
abundance: -
CDR3nt: TGTGCCAGCAGTGGACAGGGGGGCCTTGCTTCACCCCTCCACTTT
CDR3aa: CASSGQGGLASPLHF

d_gene: TRBD1
j_gene: TRBJ2-5
v_gene: TRBV6-6
abundance: few
CDR3nt: TGTGCCAGCAGACTGGACAGGGGGAGAGAGACCCAGTACTTC
CDR3aa: CASRLDRGRETQYF

d_gene: TRBD1
j_gene: TRBJ2-2
v_gene: TRBV6-1
abundance: -
CDR3nt: TGTGCCAGCACGGACAGGGGGCTGGGGGAGCTGTTTTTT
CDR3aa: CASTDRGLGELFF

d_gene: TRBD1
j_gene: TRBJ2-5
v_gene: TRBV24-1
abundance: -
CDR3nt: TGTGCCACCAGTGATAGGGACAGAGAAGAGACCCAGTACTTC
CDR3aa: CATSDRDREETQYF

d_gene: -
j_gene: TRBJ1-5
v_gene: TRBV15
abundance: -
CDR3nt: TGTGCCACCAGCAGCGGCGGTGGCAATCAGCCCCAGCATTTT
CDR3aa: CATSSGGGNQPQHF

d_gene: -
j_gene: TRBJ1-5
v_gene: TRBV2
abundance: -
CDR3nt: TGTGCCAGCAGTCCCAGCTATAGCAATCAGCCCCAGCATTTT
CDR3aa: CASSPSYSNQPQHF

d_gene: -
j_gene: TRBJ1-1
v_gene: TRBV2
abundance: many
CDR3nt: TGTGCCAGCAGGGGGAACAGGAACACTGAAGCTTTCTTT
CDR3aa: CASRGNRNTEAFF

d_gene: -
j_gene: TRBJ1-1
v_gene: TRBV2
abundance: many
CDR3nt: TGTGCCAGCAGTGAAGCGGGGGGGGCGGAAGCTTTCTTT
CDR3aa: CASSEAGGAEAFF

d_gene: TRBD1
j_gene: TRBJ2-7
v_gene: TRBV29-1
abundance: -
CDR3nt: TGCAGCGCAGCCGGGGACAGGGGGCCTTACGAGCAGTACTTC
CDR3aa: CSAAGDRGPYEQYF

d_gene: TRBD2
j_gene: TRBJ2-5
v_gene: TRBV7-3
abundance: -
CDR3nt: TGTGCCAGCAGCAGAGGGACTAGCGGGAGTATGGGAGAGACCCAGTACTTC
CDR3aa: CASSRGTSGSMGETQYF

d_gene: TRBD2
j_gene: TRBJ2-2
v_gene: TRBV10-3
abundance: -
CDR3nt: TGTGCCATCAGCCCCCTAGCGGGAGCTACCACCGGGGAGCTGTTTTTT
CDR3aa: CAISPLAGATTGELFF

d_gene: TRBD2
j_gene: TRBJ2-7
v_gene: TRBV10-3
abundance: -
CDR3nt: TGTGCCATCAGTGAGACTAGCGGGATCTACGAGCAGTACTTC
CDR3aa: CAISETSGIYEQYF

d_gene: TRBD1
j_gene: TRBJ1-4
v_gene: TRBV24-1
abundance: -
CDR3nt: TGTGCCACCAGTGACCGACAGGGGCTTGAAGAAAAACTGTTTTTT
CDR3aa: CATSDRQGLEEKLFF

d_gene: TRBD1
j_gene: TRBJ2-6
v_gene: TRBV15
abundance: -
CDR3nt: TGTGCCACCAGCGTACCGGGACAGGGGAAGTCCAACGTCCTGACTTTC
CDR3aa: CATSVPGQGKSNVLTF